This passage covers 26 T cell receptor beta chains from one sample sequenced in a study of shared clonotypes between healthy human individuals. Assay used: immunoSEQ multiplex PCR; TCRdb lists only in-frame clones, some missing. The repertoire consists of around 88,000 clones, with 68% occurring once and the leading ten covering roughly 49%. The sample taken for sequencing was memory CD8+ T cells sorted from blood. The subset: CD45RO+ cells pooled with CCR7-negative TemRA cells. All receptors derive from a man aged 25 to 45 in good health.

The rearrangement joins TRBV6-1 to TRBJ2-2, with TRBD2 matching over 7 bases. There are 15 residues in the CDR3. J was trimmed by 6 bases and V by 2 bases; bases with no gene match: 6. Germline CDR1 reads MNHNS; CDR2 reads SASEGT. The CDR3 region is CASSEIAGGPGELFF. CDR3 DNA: TGTGCCAGCAGTGAAATAGCGGGCGGACCCGGGGAGCTGTTTTTT.

This clone was found a few times. This rearrangement joins TRBV11-2 to TRBJ1-1; D is perhaps TRBD1 (6 bases). Trimming removed 2 bases at V and 4 bases at J, with 11 bases between. The length of the CDR3 is 14 residues. Germline V gene lookup returns CDR1 SGHAT and CDR2 FQNNGV. CDR3 residues: CASSLFLTGTEAFF. The CDR3 nucleotides read TGTGCCAGCAGCTTATTCCTGACAGGCACTGAAGCTTTCTTT.

This rearrangement joins TRBV28 to TRBJ2-7; TRBD1 might be the D (5 bases). Germline CDR1 reads MDHEN; CDR2 reads SYDVKM. V was trimmed by 3 bases and J by 5 bases, leaving 14 bases between them. The CDR3 is 14 residues long. The CDR3 DNA sequence: TGTGCCAGCAGTTTTACCAGGGCAGCAAACGAGCAGTACTTC. The encoded protein is CASSFTRAANEQYF.

J is TRBJ1-4 and V is TRBV9; D remains unclear. This CDR3 comprises 15 residues. CDR1 and CDR2 from the germline V gene are SGDLS and YYNGEE. V was shortened by 0 bases and J by 8 bases, with 14 bases between the two germline ends. Here the CDR3 DNA reads TGTGCCAGCAGCGTAGGCCAGTCCCCAGGCGAAAAACTGTTTTTT. It is translated as CASSVGQSPGEKLFF. Together with reference TRBV9 and TRBJ1-4, the CDR3 gives the full variable domain: DSGVTQTPKHLITATGQRVTLRCSPRSGDLSVYWYQQSLDQGLQFLIQYYNGEERAKGNILERFSAQQFPDLHSELNLSSLELGDSALYFCASSVGQSPGEKLFFGSGTQLSVL.

There are many counts of this clone. At the DNA level, this CDR3 is encoded by other sequences in the same sample as well. This chain uses TRBV6-4 with TRBJ2-3, with 10 bases identical to TRBD2. Germline V gene sequence: CDR1 MRHNA, CDR2 SNTAGT. CDR3 length: 15 amino acids. V was clipped by 2 bases and J by 1 base; unmatched bases: 0. The CDR3 protein is CASSDGTSGTDTQYF. As DNA, the CDR3 is TGTGCCAGCAGTGACGGGACTAGCGGCACAGATACGCAGTATTTT.

This clone has a handful of counts. This chain connects TRBV29-1 to TRBJ2-7; TRBD2 agrees at 12 bases. The CDR3 covers 14 residues. J gave up 5 bases and V 4 bases, and 6 bases lay outside the gene matches. The V gene's germline CDR1 is SQVTM and CDR2 ANQGSEA. The CDR3 loop is CSVAGLAGFDEQYF. Here the CDR3 DNA reads TGCAGCGTTGCAGGACTAGCGGGATTCGACGAGCAGTACTTC.

This chain links TRBV5-1 with TRBJ1-1; D gene ambiguous. Trimming removed 4 bases from V and 2 bases from J, with 6 bases in between. This CDR3 has 12 residues. The germline gives CDR1 SGHRS, CDR2 YFSETQ. The CDR3 DNA reads as TGCGCCAGCAGCGTCGGAAACACTGAAGCTTTCTTT. It is translated as CASSVGNTEAFF.

The chain employs TRBV6-5 and TRBJ1-4; D is uncertain. The CDR3 spans 15 residues. The V and J ends lost 5 bases and 10 bases respectively, with 20 bases between them. Germline V gene lookup returns CDR1 MNHEY and CDR2 SVGAGI. The CDR3: CASSQAGRLNVKLFF. As DNA, the CDR3 is TGTGCCAGCAGTCAGGCAGGACGACTTAACGTAAAACTGTTTTTT.

This clone appeared a few times. The V gene is TRBV13, the J gene TRBJ2-3; D is unclear. Germline V gene sequence: CDR1 PRHDT, CDR2 FYEKMQ (reference sequence). The CDR3 contains 12 residues. Trimming pared 2 bases from V and 6 bases from J, leaving 6 bases between. The chain's CDR3 is CASSLLGDTQYF. The DNA for the CDR3 is TGTGCCAGCAGCTTATTGGGGGATACGCAGTATTTT.

The chain couples TRBV5-1 to TRBJ2-1; D is unclear. Germline values: CDR1 SGHRS, CDR2 YFSETQ. This CDR3 spans 11 amino acids. V shed 0 bases and J shed 10 bases, with 5 bases lying between them. The CDR3 protein is CASSLAREQFF. For the CDR3, the DNA is TGCGCCAGCAGCTTGGCCAGGGAGCAGTTCTTC.

The chain links TRBV9 to TRBJ2-2; D remains unclear. There are 14 residues in the CDR3. Trimming removed 5 bases from V and 0 bases from J, with 8 bases in between. Germline CDR1 SGDLS, CDR2 YYNGEE. DNA for the CDR3: TGTGCCAGCAGGTCAAGGGCGAACACCGGGGAGCTGTTTTTT. Encoded protein: CASRSRANTGELFF.

A few counts support this clone. The chain couples TRBV10-3 to TRBJ1-2, with D maybe TRBD1 (6 bases). In germline, CDR1 is ENHRY, CDR2 SYGVKD. Between the trimmed V and J ends, which lost 6 bases and 3 bases, there was a span of 17 bases. This CDR3 spans 15 amino acids. The CDR3 region is CAIRKPWTADYGYTF. Here the CDR3 DNA reads TGTGCCATCAGGAAGCCGTGGACAGCCGACTATGGCTACACCTTC.

This chain uses TRBV11-1 with TRBJ1-2, with a weak D call TRBD1 (5 bases). V was clipped by 5 bases and J by 0 bases, with 10 bases between them. Germline CDR1 is SGHAT and CDR2 is FQDESV (reference sequence). This CDR3 comprises 14 residues. This CDR3 is CASSTGRPNYGYTF. Here the CDR3 DNA reads TGTGCCAGCAGCACAGGTAGACCTAACTATGGCTACACCTTC. Complete variable domain (other parts from reference TRBV11-1 and TRBJ1-2): EAEVAQSPRYKITEKSQAVAFWCDPISGHATLYWYRQILGQGPELLVQFQDESVVDDSQLPKDRFSAERLKGVDSTLKIQPAELGDSAMYLCASSTGRPNYGYTFGSGTRLTVV.

The rearrangement joins TRBV10-2 to TRBJ2-1; D is perhaps TRBD2 (6 bases). Germline V gene data show CDR1 as WSHSY and CDR2 as SAAADI. Trimming removed 6 bases at V and 5 bases at J, with 14 bases between. The length of the CDR3 is 14 residues. The CDR3 region is CASRRDSHNNEQFF. Written as DNA, the CDR3 is TGCGCCAGCAGAAGGGACTCCCATAACAATGAGCAGTTCTTC.

The chain links TRBV11-2 to TRBJ2-7, with TRBD2 identical over 10 bases. V was pared by 5 bases and J by 4 bases, with 8 bases of the junction left unmatched. CDR1 and CDR2 (germline): SGHAT, FQNNGV. The CDR3 runs to 15 residues. As DNA, the CDR3 is TGTGCCAGCAGCCCGAGGACTAGCGGCCCTTACGAGCAGTACTTC. Its translation: CASSPRTSGPYEQYF.

As regards this clone: One base separates it from a far larger clone, so it is likely a read error. The chain links TRBV27 to TRBJ2-2; tentatively, D is TRBD2 (5 bases). The CDR3 is 11 amino acids. Germline V gene sequence: CDR1 MNHEY, CDR2 SMNVEV (reference sequence). The CDR3 sequence: CASRNTGELSF. As DNA, the CDR3 is TGTGCCAGCAGGAACACCGGGGAGCTGTCTTTT.

The chain combines TRBV7-9 with TRBJ1-2, with a possible D match to TRBD1 (6 bases). Trimming stripped 5 bases from V and 3 bases from J, with 16 bases between. This CDR3 spans 15 amino acids. The germline gives CDR1 SEHNR, CDR2 FQNEAQ (reference sequence). CDR3 coding DNA: TGTGCCAGCAGCAATAGGACAGTTCAGGACTATGGCTACACCTTC. Its protein product is CASSNRTVQDYGYTF.

This clone was seen ten or more times. V gene TRBV10-1 combines with J gene TRBJ2-3; maybe TRBD1 (6 bases). CDR1 WNHNN and CDR2 SYGVQD come from the germline V gene (reference sequence). This CDR3 spans 12 amino acids. V was trimmed by 10 bases and J by 4 bases, leaving 12 bases between them. The chain's CDR3 is CATSQGPDTQYF. CDR3 coding DNA: TGCGCCACCTCCCAGGGGCCAGATACGCAGTATTTT.

This clone was seen many times. This chain connects TRBV14 to TRBJ2-7; no clear D. CDR3 size: 14 residues. The germline V gene has CDR1 SGHDN and CDR2 FVKESK. Trimming removed 4 bases at V and 0 bases at J, with 10 bases between. The CDR3 loop reads CASSPRTGSYEQYF. The CDR3 coding sequence is TGTGCCAGCAGCCCCCGAACCGGCTCCTACGAGCAGTACTTC. Using reference TRBV14 and TRBJ2-7 for the parts outside the CDR3, the full variable domain is EAGVTQFPSHSVIEKGQTVTLRCDPISGHDNLYWYRRVMGKEIKFLLHFVKESKQDESGMPNNRFLAERTGGTYSTLKVQPAELEDSGVYFCASSPRTGSYEQYFGPGTRLTVT.

The CDR3 sequence: CSVEGFPLTSGEGTDTQYF. The CDR3 DNA is TGCAGCGTTGAAGGTTTTCCCCTGACTAGCGGGGAGGGCACAGATACGCAGTATTTT. The genes are TRBV29-1 and TRBJ2-3; 11 nucleotides line up with TRBD2. This CDR3 comprises 19 residues. Germline V CDR1 and CDR2: SQVTM, ANQGSEA. V was clipped by 1 base and J by 1 base; unmatched bases: 13.

The CDR3 region is CASSPKREKAGELFF. The DNA of the CDR3 is TGTGCCAGCTCACCAAAGCGGGAGAAGGCCGGGGAGCTGTTTTTT. The rearrangement uses TRBV18 and TRBJ2-2; TRBD2 matches 8 bases. CDR1 is KGHSH and CDR2 is LQKENI in the germline V gene. After removal of 2 bases from V and 6 bases from J, the junction contained 5 bases not matched to a gene. This CDR3 is 15 amino acids long.

This clone was seen a few times. The J gene is TRBJ1-2, the V gene TRBV6-5; 8 nucleotides line up with TRBD1. The junction had 10 bases not matched to a gene; V was cut back by 0 bases and J by 7 bases. CDR1 MNHEY and CDR2 SVGAGI come from the germline V gene. This CDR3 region has 16 residues. For the CDR3, the DNA is TGTGCCAGCAGTTACTCCCGGGGGGCAGGGGGCAGTGGCTACACCTTC. Amino acids: CASSYSRGAGGSGYTF.

This chain joins TRBV5-1 and TRBJ2-7, with 11 bases aligning to TRBD2. V gave up 2 bases and J gave up 3 bases; unmatched junction bases: 1. The CDR3 loop spans 14 amino acids. Germline CDR1 is SGHRS and CDR2 is YFSETQ. CDR3 DNA sequence: TGCGCCAGCAGCTTAGGGACTAGCGGCTACGAGCAGTACTTC. It specifies CASSLGTSGYEQYF.

The chain carries TRBV5-1 and TRBJ2-5, with TRBD2 identical over 7 bases. The CDR3 extends over 16 amino acids. The germline gives CDR1 SGHRS, CDR2 YFSETQ. With V trimmed by 2 bases and J by 0 bases, 7 bases remained unmatched. CDR3 in amino acids: CASSLGLAAYQETQYF. The CDR3 bases are TGCGCCAGCAGCTTAGGGCTAGCGGCGTACCAAGAGACCCAGTACTTC.

J is TRBJ1-4 and V is TRBV4-1; D gene unclear. Looked up from germline, CDR1 is MGHRA and CDR2 is YSYEKL. The CDR3 is made up of 15 amino acids. The ends were cut back, 5 bases at V and 4 bases at J, with 14 bases in the middle. The CDR3 DNA reads as TGCGCCAGCAGCAAGAGGACCGCTTTTAATGAAAAACTGTTTTTT. As protein: CASSKRTAFNEKLFF.

The V call is TRBV7-9, the J call TRBJ2-7; D gene unclear. Per the germline V gene, CDR1 is SEHNR and CDR2 is FQNEAQ (reference sequence). The CDR3 covers 11 residues. Trimming removed 2 bases from V and 4 bases from J, with 3 bases in between. CDR3 DNA: TGTGCCAGCAGCTTAACTTACGAGCAGTACTTC. This sequence encodes CASSLTYEQYF. The variable domain in full, completed from reference TRBV7-9 and TRBJ2-7, reads DTGVSQNPRHKITKRGQNVTFRCDPISEHNRLYWYRQTLGQGPEFLTYFQNEAQLEKSRLLSDRFSAERPKGSFSTLEIQRTEQGDSAMYLCASSLTYEQYFGPGTRLTVT.